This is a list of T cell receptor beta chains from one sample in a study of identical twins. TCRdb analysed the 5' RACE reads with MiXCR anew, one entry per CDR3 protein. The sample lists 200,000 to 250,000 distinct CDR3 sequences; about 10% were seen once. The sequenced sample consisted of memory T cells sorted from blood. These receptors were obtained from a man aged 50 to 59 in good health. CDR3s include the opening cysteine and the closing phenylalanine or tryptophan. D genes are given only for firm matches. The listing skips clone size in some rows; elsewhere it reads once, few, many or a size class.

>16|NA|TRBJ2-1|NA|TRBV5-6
CASSLSPASGAYEQFF
TGTGCCAGCAGCTTGTCCCCGGCCAGTGGGGCCTATGAGCAGTTCTTC
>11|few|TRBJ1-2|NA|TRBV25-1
CASRAAYGYTF
TGTGCCAGCAGGGCAGCCTATGGCTACACCTTC
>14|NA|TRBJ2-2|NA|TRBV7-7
CASSWDLNTGELFF
TGTGCTAGCAGCTGGGACCTCAACACCGGGGAGCTGTTTTTT
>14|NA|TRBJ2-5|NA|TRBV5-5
CASSLSWVRETQYF
TGTGCCAGCAGCTTGTCCTGGGTCCGGGAGACCCAGTACTTC
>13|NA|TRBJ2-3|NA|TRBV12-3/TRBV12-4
CASSRQRWDTQYF
TGTGCCAGCAGTAGACAGCGTTGGGATACGCAGTATTTT
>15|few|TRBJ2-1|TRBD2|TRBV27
CASSHRGGGYNEQFF
TGTGCCAGCAGTCATCGGGGGGGCGGGTACAATGAGCAGTTCTTC
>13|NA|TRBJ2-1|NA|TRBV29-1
CSVAGTLYNEQFF
TGCAGCGTCGCCGGGACTCTGTACAATGAGCAGTTCTTC
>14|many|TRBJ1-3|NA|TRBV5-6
CASSFPGTGNTIYF
TGTGCCAGCAGCTTTCCGGGTACTGGAAACACCATATATTTT
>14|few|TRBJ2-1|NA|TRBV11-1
CASSKFAASNEQFF
TGTGCCAGCAGCAAATTTGCGGCTAGCAATGAGCAGTTCTTC
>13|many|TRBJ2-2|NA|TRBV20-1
CSATDPSDGELFF
TGCAGTGCTACAGACCCCAGCGATGGGGAGCTGTTTTTT
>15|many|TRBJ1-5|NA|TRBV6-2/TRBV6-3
CASSLEGGGNQPQHF
TGTGCCAGCAGCCTGGAGGGAGGGGGCAATCAGCCCCAGCATTTT
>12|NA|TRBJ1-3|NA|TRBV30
CAWTNSGNTIYF
TGTGCCTGGACGAACTCTGGAAACACCATATATTTT